The rows below give T cell receptor beta chains drawn from one sample of a study of blood T cells in healthy people across ages. One entry per CDR3 protein results from TCRdb running MiXCR on the 5' RACE reads. Of over 500,000 distinct CDR3 sequences listed, around 27% are singletons. This sample also appeared in a second study, on T cells of mothers and their children.

Source material: blood. These receptors were collected from a boy aged 2 to 9 in good health. Both conserved end residues are part of each CDR3. The D gene is left open where the match is weak. Some rows mark clone size as missing; the rest say once, few, many or name a class of expanded clone.

abundance,j_gene,d_gene,v_gene,CDR3aa,CDR3nt
few,TRBJ2-5,NA,TRBV5-1,CASSLAKGTQYF,TGCGCCAGCAGCTTGGCCAAGGGGACCCAGTACTTC
NA,TRBJ2-5,NA,TRBV27,CASSPSRGIQETQYF,TGTGCCAGCAGTCCCTCGCGCGGCATCCAAGAGACCCAGTACTTC
few,TRBJ1-5,TRBD1,TRBV18,CASSPPNRDRGRQPQHF,TGTGCCAGCTCACCACCAAACCGGGACAGGGGCCGACAGCCCCAGCATTTT
NA,TRBJ2-5,NA,TRBV10-3,CAISDRVAETQYF,TGTGCCATCAGTGACAGAGTGGCAGAGACCCAGTACTTC
few,TRBJ2-1,TRBD2,TRBV11-2,CASSLSLAGTNEQFF,TGTGCCAGCAGCTTAAGCCTAGCGGGGACTAATGAGCAGTTCTTC
NA,TRBJ1-1,NA,TRBV25-1,CASSDPGMNTEAFF,TGTGCCAGCAGTGACCCAGGGATGAACACTGAAGCTTTCTTT
few,TRBJ2-1,TRBD1,TRBV24-1,CATSDSGGPGNEQFF,TGTGCCACCAGTGATTCAGGGGGACCAGGAAATGAGCAGTTCTTC
NA,TRBJ2-7,TRBD1,TRBV12-3/TRBV12-4,CASSWGDRGQGSYEQYF,TGTGCCAGCAGTTGGGGGGATCGGGGACAGGGGAGCTACGAGCAGTACTTC
NA,TRBJ2-1,NA,TRBV7-9,CASSHGGVGYNEQFF,TGTGCCAGCAGCCATGGAGGTGTCGGGTACAATGAGCAGTTCTTC
NA,TRBJ2-3,TRBD1,TRBV10-3,CAISEGTGGIDTQYF,TGTGCCATCAGTGAGGGGACAGGGGGGATAGATACGCAGTATTTT
once,TRBJ2-5,NA,TRBV11-3,CASSYRGGTETQYF,TGTGCCAGCAGTTACAGGGGGGGTACGGAGACCCAGTACTTC
few,TRBJ1-2,NA,TRBV6-2/TRBV6-3,CASNSLREPSAVTF,TGTGCCAGCAATAGTCTCCGGGAGCCGTCGGCGGTCACCTTC
NA,TRBJ2-2,NA,TRBV5-1,CASSLSGERWELFF,TGCGCCAGCAGCTTGTCAGGGGAACGGTGGGAGCTGTTTTTT
many,TRBJ2-3,NA,TRBV5-5,CASSLAPSTDTQYF,TGTGCCAGCAGCTTAGCGCCTAGCACAGATACGCAGTATTTT
few,TRBJ2-5,NA,TRBV5-6,CASSLWGRGQETQYF,TGTGCCAGCAGCTTATGGGGAAGGGGCCAGGAGACCCAGTACTTC
many,TRBJ2-7,TRBD1,TRBV6-6,CASSRGQGGEQYF,TGTGCCAGCAGCCGCGGACAGGGGGGCGAGCAGTACTTC
NA,TRBJ2-5,TRBD2,TRBV20-1,CSARGGSEETQYF,TGCAGTGCTAGGGGCGGGAGCGAAGAGACCCAGTACTTC
few,TRBJ2-7,TRBD2,TRBV9,CASSGWISGRAPYEQYF,TGTGCCAGCAGCGGCTGGATTAGCGGGAGGGCCCCCTACGAGCAGTACTTC
NA,TRBJ1-1,NA,TRBV18,CASSPRAGEAFF,TGTGCCAGCTCCCCTCGGGCCGGAGAAGCTTTCTTT
NA,TRBJ2-7,TRBD1,TRBV13,CASSFRTGTSYEQYF,TGTGCCAGCAGCTTTAGGACAGGGACTTCCTACGAGCAGTACTTC
few,TRBJ2-5,TRBD2,TRBV20-1,CSARDLRGGFEKTQYF,TGCAGTGCTAGAGATCTACGGGGGGGCTTTGAGAAGACCCAGTACTTC
NA,TRBJ2-7,TRBD1,TRBV29-1,CSATSGGRYEQYF,TGCAGCGCTACCTCAGGGGGCCGGTACGAGCAGTACTTC
NA,TRBJ2-4,TRBD2,TRBV5-5,CASSLFIRWERGAKNIQYF,TGTGCCAGCAGCTTGTTCATTCGGTGGGAGCGGGGAGCCAAAAACATTCAGTACTTC
NA,TRBJ2-7,TRBD2,TRBV4-2,CASSQDAGGGYEQYF,TGTGCCAGCAGCCAAGATGCGGGGGGCGGGTACGAGCAGTACTTC
NA,TRBJ2-2,TRBD2,TRBV12-3/TRBV12-4,CASSPLTGGGRGELFF,TGTGCCAGCAGTCCCCTTACTGGGGGAGGGCGCGGGGAGCTGTTTTTT
NA,TRBJ2-1,NA,TRBV5-1,CASSLATINEQFF,TGCGCCAGCAGCTTGGCAACCATCAATGAGCAGTTCTTC
NA,TRBJ1-2,NA,TRBV24-1,CATSAQEGGAGTYGYTF,TGTGCCACCAGTGCCCAAGAGGGAGGGGCAGGAACCTATGGCTACACCTTC
few,TRBJ2-7,TRBD2,TRBV7-9,CASSSLGGDRSYEQYF,TGTGCCAGCAGCTCCCTGGGGGGGGATCGCTCCTACGAGCAGTACTTC
NA,TRBJ2-7,TRBD2,TRBV11-2,CASSGLSGASYEQYF,TGTGCCAGCAGCGGACTTAGCGGGGCTTCCTACGAGCAGTACTTC
few,TRBJ2-3,NA,TRBV7-6,CASSDPQLRDTQYF,TGTGCCAGCAGCGATCCCCAACTCAGGGATACGCAGTATTTT
NA,TRBJ2-1,NA,TRBV5-1,CASSLARADNEQFF,TGCGCCAGCAGCTTGGCTAGGGCGGACAATGAGCAGTTCTTC
few,TRBJ2-3,TRBD2,TRBV20-1,CSLRGVRSGRDTDTQYF,TGCAGTTTACGTGGGGTGAGGAGCGGGAGGGACACAGATACGCAGTATTTT
few,TRBJ2-5,NA,TRBV29-1,CSVGTEAGETQYF,TGCAGCGTAGGCACGGAGGCCGGGGAGACCCAGTACTTC
few,TRBJ2-2,NA,TRBV10-3,CAISGRTDNTGELFF,TGTGCCATCAGTGGAAGGACAGACAACACCGGGGAGCTGTTTTTT
NA,TRBJ1-1,NA,TRBV5-1,CASSLADSEAFF,TGCGCCAGCAGCTTGGCAGACAGTGAAGCTTTCTTT
few,TRBJ2-4,TRBD2,TRBV6-2/TRBV6-3,CASSPSGPKNIQYF,TGTGCCAGCAGTCCTAGCGGGCCCAAAAACATTCAGTACTTC
few,TRBJ1-3,NA,TRBV14,CASSHRSSGNTIYF,TGTGCCAGCAGCCACCGAAGCTCTGGAAACACCATATATTTT
few,TRBJ1-2,NA,TRBV7-2,CASSSGVPTGLTF,TGTGCCAGCAGCTCCGGGGTCCCAACAGGGTTAACCTTC
NA,TRBJ1-4,NA,TRBV20-1,CSAPDAREGEKLFF,TGCAGTGCACCGGACGCCAGGGAAGGTGAAAAACTGTTTTTT
NA,TRBJ2-3,TRBD1,TRBV7-9,CASSLDRGHRVTDTQYF,TGTGCCAGCAGCCTCGACAGGGGGCACAGAGTCACAGATACGCAGTATTTT